The 3 T cell receptor beta chains given below trace back to one sample, sequenced in a study of blood T cell repertoires in COVID-19. Using immunoSEQ multiplex PCR, the repertoire was profiled, and TCRdb retains in-frame clones only, with some absent. The sample includes under 250,000 clones, approximately 84% of them seen just once. Sequencing input: PBMCs or T cells enriched from blood (not recorded which). The receptors here all came from a man between 35 and 55 years old who had recovered from COVID-19.

Points on this clone: Being one base from a much bigger clone, this may be a read error. This CDR3 is also generated by other DNA sequences in the sample. The chain carries TRBV12-3 or TRBV12-4 and TRBJ1-2; 7 bases agree with TRBD1. V dropped 6 bases and J dropped 2; count of bases not matched to a gene: 3. CDR3 length equals 13 residues. The CDR3 nucleotides are TGTGCCAGCAGCCTGGGACAGAACTATGGCTACACCTTC. Translating gives CASSLGQNYGYTF.

J is TRBJ1-2 and V is TRBV19; D call uncertain. This CDR3 has 13 amino acids. Trimming shortened V by 2 bases and J by 2 bases, and 6 bases separated the two germline ends. Germline loops: CDR1 LNHDA, CDR2 SQIVND (reference sequence). This chain's CDR3 is CASSITGNYGYTF. The CDR3 nucleotides read TGTGCCAGTAGTATAACGGGGAACTATGGCTACACCTTC.

The gene calls are TRBV18 and TRBJ2-1, with a possible D match to TRBD1 (5 bases). This CDR3 has 13 amino acids. Trimming removed 3 bases at V and 9 bases at J, with 12 bases between. CDR1 and CDR2 (germline): KGHSH, LQKENI. DNA for the CDR3: TGTGCCAGCTCACCCTCAGGGAATCCTGAGCAGTTCTTC. Protein sequence: CASSPSGNPEQFF.